This T cell receptor (beta chain) emerged from a study of response to subunit inactivated influenza vaccine. TCRdb redid the calling of the RT-PCR reads with MiXCR, one entry per CDR3 protein. The profile covers approximately 490,000 distinct CDR3 sequences, with around 7.7% appearing a single time and less than 15% taken by the ten largest. This clonotype was detected a few times. V lost 7 bases to trimming and J lost 5 bases, with 14 bases between them. Per germline, CDR1 SGHVS and CDR2 FQNEAQ. The CDR3 runs 13 residues. The sequenced sample was PBMCs from blood, obtained less than 30 months after vaccination. The receptor comes from a man aged 50 to 69 who received an inactivated influenza vaccine. The chain carries TRBV7-8 and TRBJ1-1, with a weak D call TRBD1 (5 bases). For the CDR3, the DNA is TGTGCCAGCACCCCCCTGGGGGTTACTGAAGCTTTCTTT. Translation: CASTPLGVTEAFF.